The next 16 T cell receptor beta chains were all read from a single sample in a study of cytomegalovirus exposure and HLA in healthy donors. Both 60 Vbeta primers and 13 Jbeta primers went into the PCR. The data were produced by immunoSEQ multiplex PCR, yet TCRdb's version contains in-frame clones alone and is incomplete. The repertoire holds about 150,000 clones, approximately 69% seen once, with around 2.3% in the top ten. The material sequenced was PBMCs. Receptors were obtained from a man aged 25-40 years in good health and CMV-seronegative.

The V and J genes are TRBV5-1 and TRBJ2-1; the match to TRBD2 covers 9 bases. Germline V lookup: CDR1 SGHRS, CDR2 YFSETQ. Trimming cost V 1 base and J 3 bases; bases outside gene matches: 5. The CDR3 extends over 16 amino acids. The CDR3 bases are TGCGCCAGCAGCTTGACACTAGCGGGTATCTACAATGAGCAGTTCTTC. Its translation: CASSLTLAGIYNEQFF.

The chain has TRBV5-1 and TRBJ2-1, with 8 bases fitting TRBD2. CDR1 is SGHRS, CDR2 YFSETQ, per germline. The CDR3 has 16 amino acids. The junction had 14 bases not matched to a gene; V was cut back by 3 bases and J by 9 bases. This chain's CDR3 is CASSSAPRGGGSEQFF. The DNA of the CDR3 is TGCGCCAGCAGCTCAGCTCCGCGAGGCGGGGGGAGTGAGCAGTTCTTC.

The sample holds many counts of this clone. This rearrangement joins TRBV4-1 to TRBJ2-5, with 15 bases aligning to TRBD2. Losses at the gene ends were 3 bases for V and 1 base for J; bases not matched to a gene: 3. This CDR3 spans 17 amino acids. Looked up from germline, CDR1 is MGHRA and CDR2 is YSYEKL. This CDR3 is CASSQGTSGGFQETQYF. In DNA form, the CDR3 reads TGCGCCAGCAGCCAGGGGACTAGCGGGGGGTTCCAAGAGACCCAGTACTTC.

The rearrangement joins TRBV15 to TRBJ1-4; D gene unclear. This CDR3 is built from 13 residues. The germline gives CDR1 LNHNV, CDR2 YYDKDF (reference sequence). V dropped 4 bases and J dropped 7 bases, with 10 bases sitting between them. The CDR3 sequence: CATSKYFGEKLFF. The CDR3 coding sequence is TGTGCCACCAGCAAATACTTCGGTGAAAAACTGTTTTTT.

This chain uses TRBV28 with TRBJ2-7; 10 positions agree with TRBD1. This CDR3 is built from 16 residues. The germline CDR1 and CDR2 sequences are MDHEN and SYDVKM. The V segment lost 5 bases and the J segment 3 bases; nucleotides outside the gene matches: 10. CDR3 nucleotides: TGTGCCAGCAGTCCGGTAGGGGGACAGGGGTTCTACGAGCAGTACTTC. Protein product: CASSPVGGQGFYEQYF.

The chain joins TRBV4-3 to TRBJ2-1; the match to TRBD2 covers 9 bases. Germline lookup yields CDR1 LGHNA and CDR2 YSLEER. The CDR3 runs 13 residues. V shed 6 bases and J 6 bases; nucleotides not matched to a gene: 3. The CDR3 DNA sequence: TGCGCCAGCAGAGCGGGGGGCGGCAATGAGCAGTTCTTC. It is translated as CASRAGGGNEQFF.

The V and J genes are TRBV2 and TRBJ2-3, with TRBD1 matching 10 bases. V trimming: 4 bases; J trimming: 3 bases; junction bases outside the gene matches: 4. Germline V gene lookup returns CDR1 SNHLY and CDR2 FYNNEI. The CDR3 extends over 15 amino acids. For the CDR3, the DNA is TGTGCCAGCAGTGGAAGGACAGGGGGAACAGATACGCAGTATTTT. Translating it yields CASSGRTGGTDTQYF.

V is TRBV7-8 and J is TRBJ2-7; 9 bases fit TRBD1. J gave up 3 bases and V 5 bases, and 5 bases lay outside the gene matches. There are 14 residues in the CDR3. CDR1 SGHVS and CDR2 FQNEAQ come from the germline V gene. In nucleotides, the CDR3 is TGTGCCAGCAGCGCAGGACAGGGGTACTACGAGCAGTACTTC. Its translation is CASSAGQGYYEQYF. Full variable domain (rest looked up from reference TRBV7-8 and TRBJ2-7): GAGVSQSPRYKVAKRGQDVALRCDPISGHVSLFWYQQALGQGPEFLTYFQNEAQLDKSGLPSDRFFAERPEGSVSTLKIQRTQQEDSAVYLCASSAGQGYYEQYFGPGTRLTVT.

This rearrangement joins TRBV10-1 to TRBJ2-7; D perhaps matches TRBD1 (6 bases). Germline V CDR1 and CDR2: WNHNN, SYGVQD (reference sequence). The CDR3 runs to 13 residues. V was trimmed by 10 bases and J by 3 bases, leaving 16 bases between them. As DNA, the CDR3 is TGCGCCACACTAAGGGGGTTCTACTACGAGCAGTACTTC. This encodes CATLRGFYYEQYF.

The sample holds a few counts of this clone. V gene TRBV30 combines with J gene TRBJ1-1; 7 bases are a match to TRBD1. Per the germline V gene, CDR1 is GTSNPN and CDR2 is SVGIG (reference sequence). This CDR3 is 13 amino acids long. V trimming: 0 bases; J trimming: 4 bases; junction bases outside the gene matches: 2. This CDR3 reads CAWSVGDSTEAFF. DNA of the CDR3: TGTGCCTGGAGTGTAGGGGACAGCACTGAAGCTTTCTTT. The variable domain in full, completed from reference TRBV30 and TRBJ1-1, reads SQTIHQWPATLVQPVGSPLSLECTVEGTSNPNLYWYRQAAGRGLQLLFYSVGIGQISSEVPQNLSASRPQDRQFILSSKKLLLSDSGFYLCAWSVGDSTEAFFGQGTRLTVV.

This clone was counted once. The chain combines TRBV6-1 with TRBJ2-2, with D maybe TRBD1 (5 bases). The CDR3 spans 15 residues. V was trimmed by 6 bases and J by 2 bases, leaving 13 bases between them. The germline CDR1 and CDR2 sequences are MNHNS and SASEGT. CDR3 amino acids: CASRKGADNTGELFF. The CDR3 nucleotides are TGTGCCAGCAGGAAAGGGGCGGATAACACCGGGGAGCTGTTTTTT.

The rearrangement joins TRBV30 to TRBJ2-7; D possibly corresponds to TRBD1 (5 bases). The CDR3 spans 13 residues. The V gene lost 0 bases and the J gene lost 7 bases, with 13 bases spanning the gap. The V gene's germline CDR1 is GTSNPN and CDR2 SVGIG (reference sequence). The CDR3 reads CAWSVEQADEQYF. The CDR3 DNA reads TGTGCCTGGAGTGTAGAACAGGCGGATGAGCAGTACTTC.

This clone appeared a few times. The chain links TRBV10-3 to TRBJ1-2; 8 bases are a match to TRBD1. Germline V gene data show CDR1 as ENHRY and CDR2 as SYGVKD. The V gene end was trimmed by 7 bases and the J gene end by 8 bases; junction bases not matched to a gene: 12. This CDR3 spans 14 amino acids. CDR3 coding DNA: TGTGCCATCACCCCCTCGGACAGGGTGCGGGGCTACACCTTC. This codes for CAITPSDRVRGYTF.

The chain links TRBV27 to TRBJ1-2, with 9 positions matching TRBD1. The junction had 6 bases not matched to a gene; V was cut back by 5 bases and J by 2 bases. This CDR3 is 15 amino acids long. Germline V gene data show CDR1 as MNHEY and CDR2 as SMNVEV (reference sequence). The CDR3 sequence: CASSPIGTGNYGYTF. The CDR3 DNA is TGTGCCAGCAGTCCGATTGGGACAGGGAACTATGGCTACACCTTC.

The chain is built from TRBV5-1 and TRBJ2-5, with D possibly TRBD2 on 7 matching bases. Looked up from germline, CDR1 is SGHRS and CDR2 is YFSETQ. Trimming took off 4 bases at V and 1 base at J, with 11 bases between the two ends. The CDR3 length is 14 residues. The CDR3, as DNA: TGCGCCAGCAGCGGCGGGGGCCTCCAAGAGACCCAGTACTTC. Protein product: CASSGGGLQETQYF.

This clone was counted between two and nine times. V gene TRBV5-4 combines with J gene TRBJ2-7, with D unresolved. In germline, CDR1 is SGHNT, CDR2 YYREEE (reference sequence). CDR3 size: 13 residues. The V gene lost 4 bases and the J gene lost 5 bases, with 13 bases spanning the gap. The CDR3 nucleotides are TGTGCCAGCAGCCTGGCCCTAGGAAACGAGCAGTACTTC. Its translation is CASSLALGNEQYF.